The clone carrying this T cell receptor (beta chain) was detected many times. No antigen is known for it. A process of 5'RACE template switching, which added a universal primer site and UMIs, was used to make TCR cDNA. TCRdb re-called the 5' RACE reads with MiXCR, one entry per CDR3 protein. The sample includes about 580,000 distinct CDR3 sequences, 17% of them seen just once. This CDR3 is 14 amino acids long. Germline CDR1 is MNHEY and CDR2 is SVGEGT. V was pared by 0 bases and J by 1 base, with 6 bases between. The data derive from a study of T cells after yellow fever vaccination. About the research overall: Preparing low-cell-number fractions relied on SMART-Seq v4 Ultra Low Input.

Broader study findings: The appearance of a small share of clonotypes in both CD4 and CD8 compartments was observed. There was a possibility that FACS-sorted repertoires contained abundant clonotypes contaminating from the bulk population.

Source: PBMCs, taken 5 days after the first yellow fever vaccination. This chain joins TRBV6-2 or TRBV6-3 and TRBJ2-5; D ambiguous. This clonotype was obtained from a man between 18 and 35 years old who received the YFV17D yellow fever vaccine. CDR3 DNA: TGTGCCAGCAGTTACTCGCTGCTCCAAGAGACCCAGTACTTC. Encoded protein: CASSYSLLQETQYF.